The next 7 T cell receptor beta chains were all read from a single sample in a study of blood T cell repertoires in COVID-19. Sequenced by immunoSEQ multiplex PCR; TCRdb stores in-frame clones only, minus some. In the table there are some 200,000 clones, around 87% of which are singletons. The sequenced sample consisted of PBMCs or T cells enriched from blood (not recorded which). The receptor source for this set is a man aged 30 to 45 in a cohort exposed to, infected with or recovered from COVID-19 (not recorded which).

This chain joins TRBV11-3 and TRBJ1-5; 7 bases fit TRBD1. Germline CDR1 and CDR2: SGHNT and YENEEA. V shed 1 base, J shed 2 bases, and the junction held 8 bases outside the gene matches. The CDR3 totals 17 residues. CDR3 coding DNA: TGTGCCAGCAGCTTAGTAGGGGGCGCGAAGGGCAATCAGCCCCAGCATTTT. Translating gives CASSLVGGAKGNQPQHF.

The chain has TRBV5-8 and TRBJ2-1; TRBD1 aligns across 7 bases. This CDR3 comprises 15 residues. From germline, CDR1 is SGHTS and CDR2 YDEGEE. V was pared by 4 bases and J by 6 bases, with 10 bases of the junction left unmatched. The CDR3 nucleotides read TGTGCCAGCAGCCCCGGACAGGTCCCTAGCAATGAGCAGTTCTTC. As protein: CASSPGQVPSNEQFF. The full variable domain, completed using reference TRBV5-8 and TRBJ2-1, is EAGVTQSPTHLIKTRGQQATLRCSPISGHTSVYWYQQALGLGLQFLLWYDEGEERNRGNFPPRFSGRQFPNYSSELNVNALELEDSALYLCASSPGQVPSNEQFFGPGTRLTVL.

The chain recombines TRBV7-6 with TRBJ2-7; perhaps TRBD2 as D (5 bases). With 0 bases removed from V and 0 bases from J, the gap between germline ends came to 15 bases. This CDR3 region has 17 residues. From germline, CDR1 is SGHVS and CDR2 FNYEAQ. CDR3 DNA: TGTGCCAGCAGCTTAGCGTCCCGGGAACTGTTCTCCTACGAGCAGTACTTC. Translating gives CASSLASRELFSYEQYF.

This chain joins TRBV7-8 and TRBJ2-1; D perhaps matches TRBD2 (6 bases). The CDR3 spans 14 residues. Germline V lookup: CDR1 SGHVS, CDR2 FQNEAQ. The V end lost 5 bases, the J end lost 6 bases, and 14 bases lay between the germline ends. The CDR3 region is CASSLASGLNEQFF. The CDR3 DNA reads as TGTGCCAGCAGCCTGGCGTCGGGACTCAATGAGCAGTTCTTC.

The chain carries TRBV29-1 and TRBJ1-1; D uncertain. The CDR3 totals 12 residues. Germline V gives CDR1 SQVTM, CDR2 ANQGSEA. Trimming cost V 7 bases and J 0 bases, with 9 bases left between them. Here the CDR3 reads CSGRVMNTEAFF. The CDR3 bases are TGCAGCGGCCGGGTTATGAACACTGAAGCTTTCTTT.

This chain links TRBV3-1 (or the pseudogene TRBV3-2) with TRBJ2-2; TRBD1 aligns across 10 bases. In germline, CDR1 is LGHDT, CDR2 YNNKEL (reference sequence). V trimming: 2 bases; J trimming: 0 bases; junction bases outside the gene matches: 12. CDR3 length: 20 amino acids. The CDR3 DNA follows: TGTGCCAGCAGCCAAATAATAGGGACAGGGGATCCCGCGAACACCGGGGAGCTGTTTTTT. Its translation: CASSQIIGTGDPANTGELFF.

V usage is TRBV10-3 and J usage is TRBJ1-2, with 7 bases lining up with TRBD1. Germline values: CDR1 ENHRY, CDR2 SYGVKD. The CDR3 has 14 amino acids. J was trimmed by 7 bases and V by 2 bases; bases with no gene match: 7. CDR3 loop: CAISEPPGTAGYTF. DNA for the CDR3: TGTGCCATCAGTGAGCCGCCCGGGACAGCTGGCTACACCTTC.